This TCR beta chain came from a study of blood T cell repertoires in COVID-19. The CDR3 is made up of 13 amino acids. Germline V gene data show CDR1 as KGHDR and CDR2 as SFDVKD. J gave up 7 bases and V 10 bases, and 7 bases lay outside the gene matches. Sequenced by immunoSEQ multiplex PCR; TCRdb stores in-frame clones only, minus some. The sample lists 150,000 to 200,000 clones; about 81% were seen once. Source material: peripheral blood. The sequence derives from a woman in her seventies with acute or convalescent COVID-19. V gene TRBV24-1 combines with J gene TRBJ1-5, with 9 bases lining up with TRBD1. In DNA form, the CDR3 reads TGTGCCACGCAAACAGGGGGCGAACAGCCCCAGCATTTT. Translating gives CATQTGGEQPQHF.